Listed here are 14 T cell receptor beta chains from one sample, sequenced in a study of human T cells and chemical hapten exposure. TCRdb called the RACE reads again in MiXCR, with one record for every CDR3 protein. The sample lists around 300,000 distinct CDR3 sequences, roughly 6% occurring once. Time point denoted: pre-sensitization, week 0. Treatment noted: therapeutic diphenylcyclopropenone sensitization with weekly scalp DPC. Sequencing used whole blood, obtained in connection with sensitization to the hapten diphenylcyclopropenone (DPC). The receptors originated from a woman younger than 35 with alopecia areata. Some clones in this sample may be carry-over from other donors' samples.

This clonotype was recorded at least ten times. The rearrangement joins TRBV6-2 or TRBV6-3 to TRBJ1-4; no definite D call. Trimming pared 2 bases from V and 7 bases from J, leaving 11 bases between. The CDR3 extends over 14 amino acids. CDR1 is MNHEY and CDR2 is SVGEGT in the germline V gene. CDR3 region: CASSYHTGSEKLFF. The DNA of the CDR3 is TGTGCCAGCAGTTACCACACCGGAAGTGAAAAACTGTTTTTT.

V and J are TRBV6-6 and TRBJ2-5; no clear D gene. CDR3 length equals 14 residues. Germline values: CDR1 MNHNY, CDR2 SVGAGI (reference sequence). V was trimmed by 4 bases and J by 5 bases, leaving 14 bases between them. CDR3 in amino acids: CASSSRAPVETQYF. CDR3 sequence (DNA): TGTGCCAGCAGTTCCCGGGCTCCGGTGGAGACCCAGTACTTC.

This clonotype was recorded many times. DNA for the CDR3: TGTGCCAGCAGTTCTTACAGCGCTAATTCACCCCTCCACTTT. It codes for CASSSYSANSPLHF. The chain has TRBV12-3 or TRBV12-4 and TRBJ1-6; D gene unclear. V lost 4 bases to trimming and J lost 6 bases, with 10 bases between them. The CDR3 length is 14 residues.

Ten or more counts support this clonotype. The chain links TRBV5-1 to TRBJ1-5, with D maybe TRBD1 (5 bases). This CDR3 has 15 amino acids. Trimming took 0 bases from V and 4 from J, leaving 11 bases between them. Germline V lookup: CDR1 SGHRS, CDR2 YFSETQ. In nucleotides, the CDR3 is TGCGCCAGCAGCTTGGCCGGGGCAGAGAATCAGCCCCAGCATTTT. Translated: CASSLAGAENQPQHF.

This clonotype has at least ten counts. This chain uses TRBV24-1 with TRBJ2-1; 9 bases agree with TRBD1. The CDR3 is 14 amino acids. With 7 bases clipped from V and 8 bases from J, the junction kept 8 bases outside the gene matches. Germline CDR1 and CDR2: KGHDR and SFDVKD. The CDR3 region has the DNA TGTGCCACCAGAACATCCACAGGGGGCGATGAGCAGTTCTTC. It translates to CATRTSTGGDEQFF.

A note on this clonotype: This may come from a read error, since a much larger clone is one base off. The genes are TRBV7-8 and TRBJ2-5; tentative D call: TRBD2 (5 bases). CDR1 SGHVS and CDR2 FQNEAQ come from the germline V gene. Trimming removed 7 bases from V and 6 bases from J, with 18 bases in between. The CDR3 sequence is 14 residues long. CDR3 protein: CASIQGGLVKTQYF. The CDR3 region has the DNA TGTGCCAGCATCCAAGGCGGGCTCGTAAAGACCCAGTACTTC.

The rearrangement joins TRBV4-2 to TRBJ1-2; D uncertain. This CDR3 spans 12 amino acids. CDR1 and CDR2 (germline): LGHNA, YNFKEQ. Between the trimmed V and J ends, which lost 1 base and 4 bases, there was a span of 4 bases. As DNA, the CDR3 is TGTGCCAGCAGCCAAGGAGTCTATGGCTACACCTTC. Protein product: CASSQGVYGYTF.

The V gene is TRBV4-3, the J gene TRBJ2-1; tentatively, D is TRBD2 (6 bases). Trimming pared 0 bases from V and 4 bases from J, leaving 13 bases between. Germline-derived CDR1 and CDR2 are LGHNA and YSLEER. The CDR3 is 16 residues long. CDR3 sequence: CASSQDRGIGYNEQFF. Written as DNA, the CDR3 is TGCGCCAGCAGCCAAGATCGGGGGATAGGGTACAATGAGCAGTTCTTC.

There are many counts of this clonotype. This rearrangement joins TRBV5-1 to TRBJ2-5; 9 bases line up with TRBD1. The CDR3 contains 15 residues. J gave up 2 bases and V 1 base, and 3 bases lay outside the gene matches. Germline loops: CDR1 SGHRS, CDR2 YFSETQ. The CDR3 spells CASSLSGTGQETQYF. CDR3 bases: TGCGCCAGCAGCTTGTCCGGGACAGGGCAAGAGACCCAGTACTTC.

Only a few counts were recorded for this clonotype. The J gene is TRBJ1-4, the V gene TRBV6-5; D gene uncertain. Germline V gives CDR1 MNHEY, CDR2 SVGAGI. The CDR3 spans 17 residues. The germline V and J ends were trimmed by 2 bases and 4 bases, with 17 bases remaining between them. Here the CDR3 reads CASSYRVNLKVNEKLFF. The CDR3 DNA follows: TGTGCCAGCAGTTACAGGGTGAATCTAAAGGTTAATGAAAAACTGTTTTTT.

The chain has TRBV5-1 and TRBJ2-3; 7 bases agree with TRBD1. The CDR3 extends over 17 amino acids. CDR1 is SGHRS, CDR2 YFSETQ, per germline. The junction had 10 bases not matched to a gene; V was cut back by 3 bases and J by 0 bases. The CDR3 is CASSSTPNRGSTDTQYF. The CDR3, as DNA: TGCGCCAGCAGCTCGACTCCTAACAGGGGTAGCACAGATACGCAGTATTTT.

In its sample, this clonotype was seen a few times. The CDR3 DNA reads as TGTGCCAGCAGCACTAGGGTAGCGCCAGGCTACCAAGAGACCCAGTACTTC. Translated, it gives CASSTRVAPGYQETQYF. The V call is TRBV7-9, the J call TRBJ2-5, with D perhaps TRBD2 (5 bases). Germline V CDR1 and CDR2: SEHNR, FQNEAQ (reference sequence). V shed 5 bases and J shed 0 bases, with 19 bases lying between them. The CDR3 spans 17 residues.

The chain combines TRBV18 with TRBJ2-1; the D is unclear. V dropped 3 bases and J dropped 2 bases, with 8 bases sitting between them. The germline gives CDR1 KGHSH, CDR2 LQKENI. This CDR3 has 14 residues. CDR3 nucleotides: TGTGCCAGCTCACCGAGTTTGACCTACAATGAGCAGTTCTTC. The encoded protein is CASSPSLTYNEQFF.

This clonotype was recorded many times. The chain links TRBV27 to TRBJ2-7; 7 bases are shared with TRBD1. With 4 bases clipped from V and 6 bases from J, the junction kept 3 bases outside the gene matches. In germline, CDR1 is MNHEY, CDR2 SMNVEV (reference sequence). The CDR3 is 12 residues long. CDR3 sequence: CASSSPGGEQYF. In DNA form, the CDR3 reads TGTGCCAGCAGTTCGCCAGGGGGCGAGCAGTACTTC.